Detailed here is one T cell receptor (beta chain). The data belong to a study of blood T cell repertoires in COVID-19. In the study overall: T cells, B-cell-depleted T cells, or PBMCs supplied cDNA or gDNA.

CDR1 is SNHLY and CDR2 is FYNNEI in the germline V gene. The CDR3 spans 14 residues. Between the trimmed V and J ends, which lost 10 bases and 1 base, there was a span of 16 bases. Assay used: immunoSEQ multiplex PCR; TCRdb lists only in-frame clones, some missing. The profile shows under 200,000 clones, approximately 87% of them singletons. This TCR was sampled from a man between 18 and 29 years old with active or convalescent COVID-19. The genes are TRBV2 and TRBJ2-5, with D perhaps matching TRBD1 (6 bases). Source material: peripheral blood. The CDR3 here is CATHPGQSQETQYF. The CDR3 DNA sequence: TGTGCCACCCACCCCGGACAGTCCCAAGAGACCCAGTACTTC.